The next 4 T cell receptor beta chains were all read from a single sample in a study of T cells in women clearing cervical HPV infection. This table comes from immunoSEQ multiplex PCR, and its TCRdb copy is limited to in-frame clones, with some not included. The sample data list about 20,000 clones. Sequencing was done on a sample of blood buffy coat. These receptors were taken from a woman between 18 and 69 years old with a cervical HPV16 infection that either progressed to CIN3+ or cleared (not recorded which).

A note on this clone: The read terminates 3 residues before the CDR3 end, so the remaining end is supplied by the germline J gene. V usage is TRBV2 and J usage is TRBJ2-7, with 7 bases lining up with TRBD1. The CDR3 contains 15 residues. The J segment lost 6 bases and the V segment lost 2 bases, leaving 10 bases of the junction unmatched. Looked up from germline, CDR1 is SNHLY and CDR2 is FYNNEI. CDR3 loop: CASSEIGDSPTEQYF. Partial CDR3 DNA: TGTGCCAGCAGTGAAATTGGGGACAGCCCTACCGAG.

Of note for this clone: The read halts 3 residues ahead of the CDR3 end, with the missing end drawn from the germline J gene. This sequence joins TRBV5-4 and TRBJ1-2; a weak D match, TRBD1 (5 bases). Trimming stripped 4 bases from V and 5 bases from J, with 9 bases between. The germline V gene encodes CDR1 SGHNT and CDR2 YYREEE (reference sequence). CDR3 length equals 12 residues. The covered CDR3 bases are TGTGCCAGCAGCCCGGGGGGATATGGC. It encodes CASSPGGYG. The CDR3 reads in full as CASSPGGYGYTF. Combining the CDR3 with reference TRBV5-4 and TRBJ1-2 gives the whole variable domain ETGVTQSPTHLIKTRGQQVTLRCSSQSGHNTVSWYQQALGQGPQFIFQYYREEENGRGNFPPRFSGLQFPNYSSELNVNALELDDSALYLCASSPGGYGYTFGSGTRLTVV.

In the case of this clone: From the germline J gene comes the end of the CDR3, since the read stops 3 residues before it. The chain carries TRBV7-9 and TRBJ1-4; 7 bases line up with TRBD1. Germline V gives CDR1 SEHNR, CDR2 FQNEAQ (reference sequence). The CDR3 has 14 residues. V shed 4 bases and J 4 bases; nucleotides not matched to a gene: 3. The CDR3 spells CASSWGTDNEKLFF. The sequenced CDR3 bases are TGTGCCAGCAGCTGGGGGACAGATAATGAAAAA.

Comments on this clone: The CDR3 end lies 3 residues beyond the end of the read and is filled in from the germline J gene. The chain links TRBV30 to TRBJ1-2; D is unclear. Germline V CDR1 and CDR2: GTSNPN, SVGIG (reference sequence). CDR3 size: 17 residues. Trimming stripped 0 bases from V and 0 bases from J, with 17 bases between. The CDR3 is CAWSVPGPYTSNYGYTF. Partial CDR3 DNA: TGTGCCTGGAGTGTACCAGGCCCCTACACTTCTAACTATGGC.